The 22 T cell receptor beta chains below come from one sample, sequenced in a study of blood T cell repertoires in COVID-19 (dated by TCRdb to 2018 to 2020). The library was built by means of the immunoSEQ multiplex PCR assay. TCRdb took over this immuneACCESS table, retaining in-frame rearrangements with V and J assigned. Such tables are incomplete; in checked studies, under half of the missing clones stem from an unresolved V gene, and the remainder is unexplained. This sample comprises around 450,000 clones, 87% of them detected only once. Approximately 2% of the sample goes to the ten largest clones. The sequenced sample was PBMCs or T cells enriched from blood (not recorded which). The receptors come from a woman younger than 30 with acute COVID-19.

This chain connects TRBV24-1 to TRBJ2-3, with 8 nucleotides matching TRBD2. Germline CDR1 and CDR2: KGHDR and SFDVKD. Losses at the gene ends were 0 bases for V and 6 bases for J; bases not matched to a gene: 4. The CDR3 runs to 15 residues. The CDR3 loop is CATSDLSGRQDTQYF. The CDR3 DNA is TGTGCCACCAGTGATTTGAGCGGGAGACAGGATACGCAGTATTTT.

This chain joins TRBV27 and TRBJ1-5; 7 nucleotides agree with TRBD1. V dropped 3 bases and J dropped 3; count of bases not matched to a gene: 5. Germline CDR1 MNHEY, CDR2 SMNVEV (reference sequence). This CDR3 spans 15 amino acids. The CDR3 nucleotides read TGTGCCAGCAGTTTGAGACAGGGTATCAATCAGCCCCAGCATTTT. Translated: CASSLRQGINQPQHF.

The rearrangement uses TRBV11-2 and TRBJ2-1; D is unresolved. The CDR3 is made up of 16 amino acids. Germline CDR1 SGHAT, CDR2 FQNNGV. V was pared by 1 base and J by 4 bases, with 14 bases between. CDR3 sequence: CASSLVGGTDYNEQFF. CDR3 bases: TGTGCCAGCAGCTTAGTCGGCGGAACCGATTACAATGAGCAGTTCTTC.

The chain combines TRBV5-6 with TRBJ1-6; a possible D gene is TRBD1 (5 bases). The CDR3 spans 17 residues. Trimming took 4 bases from V and 0 from J, leaving 14 bases between them. From germline, CDR1 is SGHDT and CDR2 YYEEEE. The CDR3 region is CASSPWGEGSYNSPLHF. In DNA, the CDR3 is TGTGCCAGCAGCCCCTGGGGGGAGGGCTCCTATAATTCACCCCTCCACTTT.

This sequence joins TRBV4-3 and TRBJ2-3; maybe TRBD2 (5 bases). Germline V gene sequence: CDR1 LGHNA, CDR2 YSLEER. The V end lost 2 bases, the J end lost 6 bases, and 24 bases lay between the germline ends. This CDR3 is 18 amino acids long. The chain's CDR3 is CASSQPKEPGTSLDTQYF. As DNA, the CDR3 is TGCGCCAGCAGCCAACCCAAGGAGCCGGGAACTAGTTTGGATACGCAGTATTTT.

This chain uses TRBV7-9 with TRBJ2-7; D call uncertain. Germline CDR1 reads SEHNR; CDR2 reads FQNEAQ (reference sequence). With 2 bases removed from V and 7 bases from J, the gap between germline ends came to 15 bases. This CDR3 is 14 amino acids long. The CDR3 here is CASSLNSLSGEQYF. The CDR3 DNA follows: TGTGCCAGCAGCTTAAACAGCCTTTCTGGTGAGCAGTACTTC.

This rearrangement joins TRBV10-2 to TRBJ2-1; TRBD1 aligns across 7 bases. Losses at the gene ends were 6 bases for V and 6 bases for J; bases not matched to a gene: 5. The CDR3 runs to 13 residues. Germline values: CDR1 WSHSY, CDR2 SAAADI. The CDR3 sequence: CASRETGTNEQFF. In DNA form, the CDR3 reads TGCGCCAGCAGAGAGACAGGGACCAATGAGCAGTTCTTC.

This chain connects TRBV4-1 to TRBJ1-5; TRBD1 is a possible D gene (5 bases). Trimming left V 6 bases short and J 3 bases short, with 12 bases between. This CDR3 has 14 amino acids. Germline values: CDR1 MGHRA, CDR2 YSYEKL. CDR3 coding DNA: TGCGCCAGCAGAGCCACAGGTTCCAATCAGCCCCAGCATTTT. Protein: CASRATGSNQPQHF.

This clone occurred once. The chain has TRBV2 and TRBJ2-7, with 7 bases matching TRBD1. Losses at the gene ends were 1 base for V and 0 bases for J; bases not matched to a gene: 0. Germline lookup yields CDR1 SNHLY and CDR2 FYNNEI. The CDR3 length is 14 residues. CDR3 in amino acids: CASSEGQGSYEQYF. The CDR3 DNA follows: TGTGCCAGCAGTGAAGGACAGGGCTCCTACGAGCAGTACTTC.

The rearrangement joins TRBV6-5 to TRBJ1-2, with no clear D. The germline CDR1 and CDR2 sequences are MNHEY and SVGAGI. V lost 6 bases, J lost 0 bases, and 14 bases lay in between. The CDR3 has 15 amino acids. CDR3 bases: TGTGCCAGCAGAGTTGAGAGGGCTACTAACTATGGCTACACCTTC. Translating it yields CASRVERATNYGYTF.

The genes are TRBV24-1 and TRBJ2-3; TRBD2 agrees at 10 bases. Germline-derived CDR1 and CDR2 are KGHDR and SFDVKD. The junction had 5 bases not matched to a gene; V was cut back by 3 bases and J by 0 bases. The CDR3 contains 17 residues. DNA for the CDR3: TGTGCCACCAGTGATGCCAGACTAGCGGGTAGCACAGATACGCAGTATTTT. It codes for CATSDARLAGSTDTQYF.

The chain links TRBV5-1 to TRBJ1-6; the D gene is possibly TRBD1 (6 bases). CDR3 length: 16 amino acids. The V end was cut by 0 bases, the J end by 5 bases, with 12 bases between. Germline-derived CDR1 and CDR2 are SGHRS and YFSETQ. This CDR3 is CASSLVLRGDNSPLHF. For the CDR3, the DNA is TGCGCCAGCAGCTTGGTCCTCAGGGGTGATAATTCACCCCTCCACTTT.

This chain uses TRBV10-3 with TRBJ1-1, with 10 bases that match TRBD1. The length of the CDR3 is 14 residues. Germline V lookup: CDR1 ENHRY, CDR2 SYGVKD. J gave up 4 bases and V 7 bases, and 6 bases lay outside the gene matches. CDR3 bases: TGTGCCATCAAAACGACAGGGGGCTTCACTGAAGCTTTCTTT. Its translation is CAIKTTGGFTEAFF.

The J gene is TRBJ2-5, the V gene TRBV20-1; D gene uncertain. Per germline, CDR1 DFQATT and CDR2 SNEGSKA (reference sequence). This CDR3 has 11 residues. V was pared by 6 bases and J by 3 bases, with 8 bases between. CDR3 DNA: TGCAGTGCCAGGATTAAAGAGACCCAGTACTTC. Translated, it gives CSARIKETQYF.

The rearrangement links TRBV3-1 (or the pseudogene TRBV3-2) to TRBJ1-2; D ambiguous. Trimming removed 2 bases from V and 5 bases from J, with 9 bases in between. The CDR3 has 13 residues. The V gene's germline CDR1 is LGHDT and CDR2 YNNKEL (reference sequence). CDR3 in amino acids: CASSQTESYGYTF. In DNA form, the CDR3 reads TGTGCCAGCAGCCAAACAGAATCTTATGGCTACACCTTC.

V usage is TRBV14 and J usage is TRBJ2-5, with a weak D call TRBD2 (7 bases). V was shortened by 1 base and J by 4 bases, with 16 bases between the two germline ends. This CDR3 spans 16 amino acids. Germline loops: CDR1 SGHDN, CDR2 FVKESK. CDR3: CASSQVLGGARETQYF. The CDR3, as DNA: TGTGCCAGCAGCCAAGTATTGGGGGGGGCCCGAGAGACCCAGTACTTC.

About this clone: Other nucleotide sequences in the sample specify the same CDR3. The rearrangement uses TRBV6-5 and TRBJ1-3; D gene uncertain. CDR1 is MNHEY, CDR2 SVGAGI, per germline. V lost 8 bases and J lost 0, with 5 bases in between. This CDR3 is built from 12 residues. CDR3 residues: CASSLSGNTIYF. The CDR3 DNA follows: TGTGCCAGCTCTCTCTCTGGAAACACCATATATTTT.

This chain links TRBV30 with TRBJ1-1, with D unclear. The CDR3 spans 13 residues. CDR1 and CDR2 (germline): GTSNPN, SVGIG (reference sequence). Between the trimmed V and J ends, which lost 0 bases and 5 bases, there was a span of 10 bases. The DNA of the CDR3 is TGTGCCTGGAGTGTCCAAGAGGGTACTGAAGCTTTCTTT. Amino acid sequence: CAWSVQEGTEAFF.

This rearrangement joins TRBV3-1 (or the pseudogene TRBV3-2) to TRBJ2-2; no clear D. Germline V gene lookup returns CDR1 LGHDT and CDR2 YNNKEL (reference sequence). The CDR3 length is 14 residues. V shed 3 bases and J shed 7 bases, with 12 bases lying between them. The CDR3 region is CASSHRGVYGELFF. DNA of the CDR3: TGTGCCAGCAGCCATCGCGGCGTTTACGGGGAGCTGTTTTTT.

This chain connects TRBV7-9 to TRBJ1-1; D not certain. The germline gives CDR1 SEHNR, CDR2 FQNEAQ (reference sequence). The V end lost 6 bases, the J end lost 1 base, and 12 bases lay between the germline ends. The CDR3 runs 14 residues. The CDR3 region is CASSVTGENTEAFF. The CDR3 nucleotides read TGTGCCAGCAGTGTAACGGGTGAGAACACTGAAGCTTTCTTT.

This clone appeared a few times. This chain connects TRBV14 to TRBJ1-1; D unclear. CDR1 SGHDN and CDR2 FVKESK come from the germline V gene. V lost 4 bases, J lost 8 bases, and 17 bases lay in between. The CDR3 spans 14 residues. The DNA of the CDR3 is TGTGCCAGCAGCCCGACGGAGTACCGCGAGGAAGCTTTCTTT. Protein product: CASSPTEYREEAFF. Variable domain in full (rest from reference TRBV14 and TRBJ1-1): EAGVTQFPSHSVIEKGQTVTLRCDPISGHDNLYWYRRVMGKEIKFLLHFVKESKQDESGMPNNRFLAERTGGTYSTLKVQPAELEDSGVYFCASSPTEYREEAFFGQGTRLTVV.

The V gene is TRBV6-2 or TRBV6-3, the J gene TRBJ1-1, with D unresolved. The germline gives CDR1 MNHEY, CDR2 SVGEGT. V was trimmed by 4 bases and J by 0 bases, leaving 15 bases between them. The CDR3 has 16 residues. As DNA, the CDR3 is TGTGCCAGCAGTTTGGAGGGAGGATTTTTGAACACTGAAGCTTTCTTT. Translation: CASSLEGGFLNTEAFF.